This passage covers 31 T cell receptor beta chains from one sample sequenced in a study of shared clonotypes between healthy human individuals. Here immunoSEQ multiplex PCR was the method, and the copy in TCRdb shows in-frame clones only, minus some. This sample has roughly 2,500,000 clones, with under 95% found just once. The source material was naive CD4+ T cells from PBMCs. Subset given: CD45RA+ positively selected. The receptors come from a man between 18 and 35 years old in good health. Some clones in this sample may be carry-over from other donors' samples.

CDR3 region: CASSLGSVMASGPTETQYF. The CDR3 DNA follows: TGTGCCAGCAGCTTAGGTTCGGTTATGGCTAGCGGTCCCACGGAGACCCAGTACTTC. The V and J genes are TRBV11-2 and TRBJ2-5, with TRBD2 matching over 7 bases. The CDR3 extends over 19 amino acids. V lost 1 base, J lost 5 bases, and 19 bases stayed unmatched. The V gene's germline CDR1 is SGHAT and CDR2 FQNNGV.

This chain joins TRBV30 and TRBJ1-2, with 7 bases aligning to TRBD1. The CDR3 has 16 residues. Germline assignment: CDR1 GTSNPN and CDR2 SVGIG (reference sequence). V shed 3 bases and J 2 bases; nucleotides not matched to a gene: 12. The CDR3 DNA reads TGTGCCTGGAGGGATGCCGGGAGGGGGCGGAACTATGGCTACACCTTC. The encoded protein is CAWRDAGRGRNYGYTF.

The chain has TRBV6-1 and TRBJ2-1, with 8 bases matching TRBD1. The germline CDR1 and CDR2 sequences are MNHNS and SASEGT. V trimming: 6 bases; J trimming: 2 bases; junction bases outside the gene matches: 6. This CDR3 spans 15 amino acids. CDR3 loop: CASSETGVAYNEQFF. The CDR3 DNA reads as TGTGCCAGCAGCGAGACAGGGGTGGCCTACAATGAGCAGTTCTTC.

The chain carries TRBV7-7 and TRBJ2-2, with D perhaps TRBD1 (5 bases). The germline V gene has CDR1 SSHAT and CDR2 FNYEAQ (reference sequence). V lost 0 bases, J lost 6 bases, and 8 bases lay in between. The CDR3 spans 14 residues. The DNA of the CDR3 is TGTGCCAGCAGCTTAGCCACACAGGCCGGGGAGCTGTTTTTT. Its translation: CASSLATQAGELFF.

The chain has TRBV2 and TRBJ2-3; D call uncertain. This CDR3 region has 12 residues. V was trimmed by 6 bases and J by 6 bases, leaving 10 bases between them. The V gene's germline CDR1 is SNHLY and CDR2 FYNNEI. The CDR3 DNA follows: TGTGCCAGCAGCGTAAGCGCCGATACGCAGTATTTT. Its translation: CASSVSADTQYF.

V usage is TRBV2 and J usage is TRBJ2-7; D is perhaps TRBD1 or TRBD2 (5 bases each). Germline CDR1 SNHLY, CDR2 FYNNEI. V dropped 8 bases and J dropped 1 base, with 15 bases sitting between them. This CDR3 region has 14 residues. DNA of the CDR3: TGTGCCAGCGGGGCTCGGGGCCCATCCTACGAGCAGTACTTC. Translation: CASGARGPSYEQYF.

With respect to this clone: The germline gene is not matched at one end of the junction; a read error may be the cause. This chain joins TRBV5-8 and TRBJ2-2; 10 bases line up with TRBD1. This CDR3 is built from 16 residues. Germline CDR1 reads SGHTS; CDR2 reads YDEGEE. CDR3 protein: CASSPGQGIYSGELFF. Here the CDR3 DNA reads TGTGCCAGCTCCCCGGGACAGGGGATTTATTCCGGGGAACTGTTTTTT.

The chain employs TRBV29-1 and TRBJ2-2; 15 bases match TRBD2. CDR3 length equals 17 residues. V lost 7 bases and J lost 1; bases outside the gene matches: 7. The germline V gene encodes CDR1 SQVTM and CDR2 ANQGSEA. The CDR3 loop is CSAKGLAGGLNTGELFF. The CDR3 DNA follows: TGCAGCGCCAAGGGACTAGCGGGAGGCCTGAACACCGGGGAGCTGTTTTTT.

As concerns this clone: Different DNA sequences within this sample yield the same CDR3. The gene calls are TRBV28 and TRBJ1-2; D gene uncertain. V was pared by 2 bases and J by 5 bases, with 9 bases between. The CDR3 totals 13 residues. Germline V CDR1 and CDR2: MDHEN, SYDVKM. This CDR3 is CASSLVGEYGYTF. The CDR3 DNA reads as TGTGCCAGCAGTTTAGTTGGGGAATATGGCTACACCTTC.

The chain joins TRBV28 to TRBJ1-5; 8 bases are a match to TRBD1. The CDR3 runs 17 residues. The germline V gene has CDR1 MDHEN and CDR2 SYDVKM. V dropped 1 base and J dropped 5; count of bases not matched to a gene: 10. The CDR3, as DNA: TGTGCCAGCAGTTTATTAGGGCGGCAGGGGGCGGATCAGCCCCAGCATTTT. Protein: CASSLLGRQGADQPQHF.

For this clone: A much larger clone sits a single nucleotide away, making a read error possible. In the same sample, other DNA sequences code for this CDR3. The chain combines TRBV6-6 with TRBJ1-5; 9 nucleotides align to TRBD1. There are 14 residues in the CDR3. Germline assignment: CDR1 MNHNY and CDR2 SVGAGI (reference sequence). V was clipped by 5 bases and J by 2 bases; unmatched bases: 1. The CDR3 DNA follows: TGTGCCAGCAGTCGGACAGGGGGCAATCAGCCCCAGCATTTT. This sequence encodes CASSRTGGNQPQHF.

The rearrangement joins TRBV30 to TRBJ1-4, with D tentatively TRBD1 (6 bases). This CDR3 comprises 15 residues. V shed 3 bases and J shed 3 bases, with 14 bases lying between them. Per the germline V gene, CDR1 is GTSNPN and CDR2 is SVGIG (reference sequence). Here the CDR3 DNA reads TGTGCCTGGAGGGGGGGCCGGGGAGCTAATGAAAAACTGTTTTTT. Its protein product is CAWRGGRGANEKLFF.

The chain carries TRBV11-3 and TRBJ2-2; no clear D gene. The V end lost 3 bases, the J end lost 4 bases, and 3 bases lay between the germline ends. Germline values: CDR1 SGHNT, CDR2 YENEEA. CDR3 length: 12 amino acids. This CDR3 reads CASSFFTGELFF. The CDR3 nucleotides are TGTGCCAGCAGCTTCTTCACCGGGGAGCTGTTTTTT.

The rearrangement joins TRBV18 to TRBJ1-4; TRBD1 matches at 7 bases. The CDR3 runs 19 residues. V gave up 1 base and J gave up 0 bases; unmatched junction bases: 11. Germline-derived CDR1 and CDR2 are KGHSH and LQKENI. The CDR3 here is CASSPRQVTGPATNEKLFF. CDR3 bases: TGTGCCAGCTCACCACGACAAGTGACAGGGCCTGCAACTAATGAAAAACTGTTTTTT. The whole variable domain, remainder taken from reference TRBV18 and TRBJ1-4, is NAGVMQNPRHLVRRRGQEARLRCSPMKGHSHVYWYRQLPEEGLKFMVYLQKENIIDESGMPKERFSAEFPKEGPSILRIQQVVRGDSAAYFCASSPRQVTGPATNEKLFFGSGTQLSVL.

The chain is built from TRBV5-4 and TRBJ1-3; TRBD1 agrees at 7 bases. The ends lost 4 bases at V and 4 bases at J; junction bases unmatched: 11. Germline CDR1 SGHNT, CDR2 YYREEE (reference sequence). The CDR3 sequence is 16 residues long. In DNA form, the CDR3 reads TGTGCCAGCAGCACGAAGGGACAGAGCCGCGGAAACACCATATATTTT. Residues: CASSTKGQSRGNTIYF.

V usage is TRBV28 and J usage is TRBJ1-5; no clear D gene. Germline assignment: CDR1 MDHEN and CDR2 SYDVKM. The CDR3 has 12 residues. V lost 6 bases and J 4 bases, leaving 7 bases between the germline ends. The CDR3 coding sequence is TGTGCCAGCAGGGAGAGAAATCAGCCCCAGCATTTT. It is translated as CASRERNQPQHF.

CDR3 protein: CASSLVVAGGGYNEQFF. Here the CDR3 DNA reads TGTGCCAGCAGCTTAGTAGTGGCGGGAGGTGGCTACAATGAGCAGTTCTTC. The V call is TRBV11-2, the J call TRBJ2-1, with 8 bases that match TRBD2. The J segment lost 3 bases and the V segment lost 1 base, leaving 8 bases of the junction unmatched. CDR3 length: 17 residues. Germline CDR1 SGHAT, CDR2 FQNNGV. The complete variable domain, with remaining parts taken from reference TRBV11-2 and TRBJ2-1, reads EAGVAQSPRYKIIEKRQSVAFWCNPISGHATLYWYQQILGQGPKLLIQFQNNGVVDDSQLPKDRFSAERLKGVDSTLKIQPAKLEDSAVYLCASSLVVAGGGYNEQFFGPGTRLTVL.

The chain combines TRBV2 with TRBJ2-5; tentatively, D is TRBD1 (5 bases). V was pared by 6 bases and J by 1 base, with 12 bases between. The CDR3 runs 14 residues. In germline, CDR1 is SNHLY, CDR2 FYNNEI. CDR3 amino acids: CASSSSTAQETQYF. The CDR3 DNA is TGTGCCAGCAGCTCCTCGACAGCCCAAGAGACCCAGTACTTC.

This chain connects TRBV18 to TRBJ2-1, with 9 bases matching TRBD2. This CDR3 spans 16 amino acids. Trimming removed 0 bases from V and 3 bases from J; junction bases left unmatched: 3. Per the germline V gene, CDR1 is KGHSH and CDR2 is LQKENI. CDR3 protein: CASSPPTSGYYNEQFF. CDR3 nucleotide sequence: TGTGCCAGCTCACCACCGACTAGCGGTTACTACAATGAGCAGTTCTTC.

The chain joins TRBV4-1 to TRBJ2-1; D may correspond to TRBD1 or TRBD2 (5 bases each). Germline assignment: CDR1 MGHRA and CDR2 YSYEKL. V dropped 3 bases and J dropped 2 bases, with 17 bases sitting between them. The CDR3 has 17 amino acids. The CDR3 DNA reads as TGCGCCAGCAGCCACCCCCGGTTGGGGGAAGCCTACAATGAGCAGTTCTTC. Protein product: CASSHPRLGEAYNEQFF.

V usage is TRBV5-5 and J usage is TRBJ1-1; a weak D match, TRBD1 (6 bases). Deletions cut 4 bases from V and 1 base from J, with 14 bases between. Germline V gives CDR1 SGHKS, CDR2 YYEKEE (reference sequence). The CDR3 consists of 15 residues. CDR3 DNA: TGTGCCAGCAGCCCGCTCCCGGGACAGAACACTGAAGCTTTCTTT. This translates into CASSPLPGQNTEAFF.

J is TRBJ2-7 and V is TRBV28; 10 bases are a match to TRBD2. The CDR3 length is 16 residues. Germline CDR1 reads MDHEN; CDR2 reads SYDVKM. The V segment lost 6 bases and the J segment 4 bases; nucleotides outside the gene matches: 12. This CDR3 is CASSHFRASGSYEQYF. The DNA of the CDR3 is TGTGCCAGCAGCCACTTTAGGGCTAGCGGGAGTTACGAGCAGTACTTC. Supplemented by reference TRBV28 and TRBJ2-7, the full variable domain reads DVKVTQSSRYLVKRTGEKVFLECVQDMDHENMFWYRQDPGLGLRLIYFSYDVKMKEKGDIPEGYSVSREKKERFSLILESASTNQTSMYLCASSHFRASGSYEQYFGPGTRLTVT.

V and J are TRBV5-1 and TRBJ2-1, with 7 bases that match TRBD2. There are 15 residues in the CDR3. The V and J ends lost 1 base and 7 bases, in that order; junction bases with no gene match: 8. Germline V gene lookup returns CDR1 SGHRS and CDR2 YFSETQ. The CDR3 nucleotides are TGCGCCAGCAGCTTGCGGTGGACTAGTAAAAATGAGCAGTTCTTC. This gives the protein CASSLRWTSKNEQFF.

Only one count was recorded for this clone. The chain links TRBV5-8 to TRBJ1-1; 9 nucleotides agree with TRBD1. The ends lost 4 bases at V and 5 bases at J; junction bases unmatched: 9. The germline gives CDR1 SGHTS, CDR2 YDEGEE. The CDR3 runs 15 residues. The CDR3 sequence is CASSRDRVQVTEAFF. CDR3 sequence (DNA): TGTGCCAGCAGCCGGGACAGGGTTCAAGTTACTGAAGCTTTCTTT.

The chain combines TRBV4-2 with TRBJ2-5; maybe TRBD2 (6 bases). Trimming cost V 5 bases and J 5 bases, with 21 bases left between them. Germline loops: CDR1 LGHNA, CDR2 YNFKEQ. The CDR3 extends over 16 amino acids. The CDR3 region has the DNA TGTGCCAGCAGCGAATGGGGGGAGCAGCTAGGGGAGACCCAGTACTTC. Translation gives CASSEWGEQLGETQYF.

V gene TRBV11-2 combines with J gene TRBJ2-3, with no clear D. This CDR3 has 14 amino acids. V gave up 3 bases and J gave up 1 base, with 8 bases separating them. The germline CDR1 and CDR2 sequences are SGHAT and FQNNGV. In DNA, the CDR3 is TGTGCCAGCAGCTTCGCTGCAGGCACAGATACGCAGTATTTT. Residues: CASSFAAGTDTQYF.

Note on this clone: At the DNA level, this CDR3 is encoded by other sequences in the same sample as well. This chain uses TRBV5-1 with TRBJ2-5; TRBD1 is a possible D gene (6 bases). From germline, CDR1 is SGHRS and CDR2 YFSETQ. This CDR3 region has 15 residues. V was clipped by 0 bases and J by 1 base, with 10 bases between them. CDR3 in DNA: TGCGCCAGCAGCTTGGGAACAGGGCCCCAAGAGACCCAGTACTTC. Its translation: CASSLGTGPQETQYF.

The chain employs TRBV18 and TRBJ2-7, with TRBD2 matching 7 bases. This CDR3 has 15 residues. Germline V gene sequence: CDR1 KGHSH, CDR2 LQKENI. Germline trimming cut 3 bases from V and 3 bases from J; bases unmatched to any gene: 8. CDR3 sequence (DNA): TGTGCCAGCTCACCCTTTCGGGAGGCTCACTACGAGCAGTACTTC. This encodes CASSPFREAHYEQYF.

CDR3 amino acids: CASSLQYQPQHF. CDR3 DNA sequence: TGTGCCAGCAGCTTACAGTATCAGCCCCAGCATTTT. The V gene is TRBV7-9, the J gene TRBJ1-5; no clear D. Trimming took 2 bases from V and 5 from J, leaving 4 bases between them. The germline V gene encodes CDR1 SEHNR and CDR2 FQNEAQ (reference sequence). The CDR3 loop spans 12 amino acids.

The chain employs TRBV6-5 and TRBJ1-2; TRBD1 might be the D (6 bases). V lost 3 bases and J lost 3, with 17 bases in between. The germline CDR1 and CDR2 sequences are MNHEY and SVGAGI. The CDR3 sequence is 16 residues long. The CDR3 is CASSYRGHTLHYGYTF. The CDR3 bases are TGTGCCAGCAGTTATAGGGGACACACTTTACACTATGGCTACACCTTC.

The chain combines TRBV2 with TRBJ2-7; TRBD2 agrees at 7 bases. This CDR3 is 14 amino acids long. V was clipped by 4 bases and J by 2 bases; unmatched bases: 5. Germline lookup yields CDR1 SNHLY and CDR2 FYNNEI. CDR3 in amino acids: CASSVIAGAYEQYF. CDR3 nucleotide sequence: TGTGCCAGCAGTGTAATAGCGGGTGCCTACGAGCAGTACTTC.